This T cell receptor beta chain was profiled in a study of cytotoxic CD8 clonotypes in ibrutinib-treated CLL. About the research overall: Overall, 24 responses were partial and 2 complete; following median approximately 65 months, around 15 patients stayed remitted and 12 progressed.

V lost 4 bases and J lost 1, with 13 bases in between. The CDR3 is 15 amino acids. Germline V gives CDR1 SGHDN, CDR2 FVKESK. Here immunoSEQ multiplex PCR was the method, and the copy in TCRdb shows in-frame clones only, minus some. The table shows a few hundred thousand clones, with 80% occurring only once. Note on this clone: Antigen: not known.

Study-wide results and caveats: Elevated clonality accompanied ibrutinib response, with a return toward baseline values at progression.

J is TRBJ1-2 and V is TRBV14, with D perhaps TRBD1 (5 bases). This receptor was identified in a human donor with chronic lymphocytic leukemia. The sequencing used PBMCs, collected before ibrutinib treatment. The chain's CDR3 is CASSPLGGNNYGYTF. CDR3 sequence (DNA): TGTGCCAGCAGCCCCCTGGGGGGGAATAACTATGGCTACACCTTC.